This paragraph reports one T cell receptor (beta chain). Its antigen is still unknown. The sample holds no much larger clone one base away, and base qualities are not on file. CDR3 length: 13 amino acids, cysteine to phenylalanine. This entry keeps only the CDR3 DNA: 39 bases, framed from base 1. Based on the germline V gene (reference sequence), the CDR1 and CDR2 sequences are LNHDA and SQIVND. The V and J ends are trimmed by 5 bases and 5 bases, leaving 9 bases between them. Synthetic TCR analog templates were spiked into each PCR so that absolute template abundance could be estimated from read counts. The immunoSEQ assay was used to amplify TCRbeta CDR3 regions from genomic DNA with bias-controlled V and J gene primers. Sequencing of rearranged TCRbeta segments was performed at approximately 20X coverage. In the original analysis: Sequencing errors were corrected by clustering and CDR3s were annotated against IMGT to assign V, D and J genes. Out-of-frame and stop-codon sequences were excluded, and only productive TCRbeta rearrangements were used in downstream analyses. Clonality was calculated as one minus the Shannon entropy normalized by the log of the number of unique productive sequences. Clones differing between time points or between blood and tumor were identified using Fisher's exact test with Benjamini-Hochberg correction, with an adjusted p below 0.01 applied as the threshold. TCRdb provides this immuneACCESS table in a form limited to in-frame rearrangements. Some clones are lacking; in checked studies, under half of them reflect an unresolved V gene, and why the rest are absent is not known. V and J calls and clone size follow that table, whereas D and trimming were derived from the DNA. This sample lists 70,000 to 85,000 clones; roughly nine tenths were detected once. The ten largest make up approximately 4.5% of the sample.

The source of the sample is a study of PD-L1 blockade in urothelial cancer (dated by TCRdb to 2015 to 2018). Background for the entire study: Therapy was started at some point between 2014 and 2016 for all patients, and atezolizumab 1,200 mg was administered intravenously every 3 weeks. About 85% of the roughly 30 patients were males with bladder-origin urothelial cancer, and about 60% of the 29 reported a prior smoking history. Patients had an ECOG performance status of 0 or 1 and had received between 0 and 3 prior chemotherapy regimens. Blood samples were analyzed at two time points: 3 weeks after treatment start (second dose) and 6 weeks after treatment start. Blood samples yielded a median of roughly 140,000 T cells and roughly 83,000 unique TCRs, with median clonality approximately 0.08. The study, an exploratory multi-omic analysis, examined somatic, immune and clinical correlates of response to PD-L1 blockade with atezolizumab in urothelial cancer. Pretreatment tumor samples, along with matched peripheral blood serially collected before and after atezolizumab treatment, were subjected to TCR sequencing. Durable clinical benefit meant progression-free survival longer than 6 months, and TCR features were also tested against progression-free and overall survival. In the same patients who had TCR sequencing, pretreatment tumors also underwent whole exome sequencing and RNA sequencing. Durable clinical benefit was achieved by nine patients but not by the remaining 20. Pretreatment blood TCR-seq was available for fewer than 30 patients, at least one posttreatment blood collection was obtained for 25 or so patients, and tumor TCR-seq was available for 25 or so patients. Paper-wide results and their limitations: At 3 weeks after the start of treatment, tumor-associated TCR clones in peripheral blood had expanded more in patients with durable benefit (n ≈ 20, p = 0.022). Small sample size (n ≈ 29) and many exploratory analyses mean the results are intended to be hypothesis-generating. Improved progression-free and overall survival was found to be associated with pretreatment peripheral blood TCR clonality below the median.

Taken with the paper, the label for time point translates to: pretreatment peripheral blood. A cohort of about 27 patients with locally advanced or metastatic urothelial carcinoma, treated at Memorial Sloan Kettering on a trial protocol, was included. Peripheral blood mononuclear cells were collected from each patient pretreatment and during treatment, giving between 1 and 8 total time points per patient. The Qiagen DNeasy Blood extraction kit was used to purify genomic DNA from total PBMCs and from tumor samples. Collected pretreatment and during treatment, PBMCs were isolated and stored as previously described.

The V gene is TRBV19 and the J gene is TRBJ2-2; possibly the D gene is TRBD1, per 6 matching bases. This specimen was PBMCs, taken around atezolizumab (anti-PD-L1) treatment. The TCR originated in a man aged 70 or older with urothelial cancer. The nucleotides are TGTGCCAGTAGTCGGACAGTGACCGGGGAGCTGTTTTTT. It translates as CASSRTVTGELFF. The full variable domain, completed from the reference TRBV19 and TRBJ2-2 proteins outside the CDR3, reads DGGITQSPKYLFRKEGQNVTLSCEQNLNHDAMYWYRQDPGQGLRLIYYSQIVNDFQKGDIAEGYSVSREKKESFPLTVTSAQKNPTAFYLCASSRTVTGELFFGEGSRLTVL.